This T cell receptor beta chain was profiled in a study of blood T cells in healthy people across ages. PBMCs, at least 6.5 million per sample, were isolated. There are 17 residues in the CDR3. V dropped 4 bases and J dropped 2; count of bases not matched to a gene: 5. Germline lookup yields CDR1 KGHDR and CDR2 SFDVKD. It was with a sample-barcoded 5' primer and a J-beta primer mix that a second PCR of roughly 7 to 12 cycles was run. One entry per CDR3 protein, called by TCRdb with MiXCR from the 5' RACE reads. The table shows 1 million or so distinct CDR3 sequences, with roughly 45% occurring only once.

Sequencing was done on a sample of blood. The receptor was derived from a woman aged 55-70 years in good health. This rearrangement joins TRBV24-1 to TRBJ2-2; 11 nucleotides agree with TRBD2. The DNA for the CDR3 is TGTGCCACCAGTGACACCGGGACTAGCGGTAACACCGGGGAGCTGTTTTTT. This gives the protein CATSDTGTSGNTGELFF.